This TCR beta chain was sequenced for a study of radiotherapy plus CTLA-4 blockade in lung cancer. On the study more broadly: Disease control reached about 28%, with objective responses in less than 20%.

The CDR3 consists of 17 residues. Losses at the gene ends were 0 bases for V and 7 bases for J; bases not matched to a gene: 11. The germline CDR1 and CDR2 sequences are LGHNA and YSLEER. Clones were read by immunoSEQ multiplex PCR, and TCRdb kept only the in-frame ones, dropping some. The profile covers 40,000 to 50,000 clones, with more than 60% appearing a single time and around 9.6% taken by the ten largest. The sample in question was peripheral blood, obtained from a patient treated with radiotherapy plus ipilimumab. The receptor was derived from a human donor with non-small cell lung cancer who had stable disease on radiotherapy plus ipilimumab. The rearrangement links TRBV4-3 to TRBJ2-1, with 8 positions matching TRBD2. CDR3 nucleotides: TGCGCCAGCAGCCAAGATAGCGCGGGGGGATTGAGAAATGAGCAGTTCTTC. Protein product: CASSQDSAGGLRNEQFF.